This T cell receptor (beta chain) was identified in a study of T-cell memory formation after mild COVID-19. Study results and limitations: Some clones that responded were present in memory (sampled pre-infection), which suggests cross-reactive memory joined.

MiXCR, run by TCRdb on the 5' RACE reads, gives a single entry per CDR3 protein. The top ten clones hold 12% of a sample with 550,000 to 700,000 distinct CDR3 sequences, around 17% of them seen once. Of note for this clonotype: Its specificity is unknown.

The CDR3 sequence is 13 residues long. V gave up 1 base and J gave up 5 bases, with 8 bases separating them. Germline assignment: CDR1 MNHEY and CDR2 SVGEGT. This sequence was found in an adult woman who had mild COVID-19 (a few samples of this study predate the infection). Cell type and time point are not known. The sample comprised PBMCs or a T cell subset sorted from them (not recorded which). The J gene is TRBJ2-5, the V gene TRBV6-2 or TRBV6-3; D is ambiguous. The CDR3 coding sequence is TGTGCCAGCAGTTACTATCCTATGGAGACCCAGTACTTC. Encoded protein: CASSYYPMETQYF.